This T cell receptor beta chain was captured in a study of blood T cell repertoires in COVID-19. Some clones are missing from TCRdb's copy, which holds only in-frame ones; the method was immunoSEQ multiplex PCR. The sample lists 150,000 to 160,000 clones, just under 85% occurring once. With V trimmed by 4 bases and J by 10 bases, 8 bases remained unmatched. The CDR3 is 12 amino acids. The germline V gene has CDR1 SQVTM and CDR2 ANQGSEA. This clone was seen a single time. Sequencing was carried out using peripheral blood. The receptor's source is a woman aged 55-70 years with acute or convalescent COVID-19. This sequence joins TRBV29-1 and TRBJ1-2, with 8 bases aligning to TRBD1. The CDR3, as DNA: TGCAGCGTTGGGATGGACAGGGTGCCCTACACCTTC. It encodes CSVGMDRVPYTF.